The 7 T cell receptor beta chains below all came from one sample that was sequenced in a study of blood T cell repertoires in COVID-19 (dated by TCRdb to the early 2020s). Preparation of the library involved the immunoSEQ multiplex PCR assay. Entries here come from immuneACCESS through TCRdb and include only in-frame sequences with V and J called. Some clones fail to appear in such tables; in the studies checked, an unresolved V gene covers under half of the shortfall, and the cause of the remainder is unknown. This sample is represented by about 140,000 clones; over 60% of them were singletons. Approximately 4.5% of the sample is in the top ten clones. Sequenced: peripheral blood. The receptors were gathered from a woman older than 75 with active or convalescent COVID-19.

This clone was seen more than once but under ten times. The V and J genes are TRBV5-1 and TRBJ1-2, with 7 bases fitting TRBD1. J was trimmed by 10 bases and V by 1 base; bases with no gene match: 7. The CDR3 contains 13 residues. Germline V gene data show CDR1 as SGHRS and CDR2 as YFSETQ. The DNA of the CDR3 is TGCGCCAGCAGCTTGACCCTTACAGGGGACTACACCTTC. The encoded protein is CASSLTLTGDYTF.

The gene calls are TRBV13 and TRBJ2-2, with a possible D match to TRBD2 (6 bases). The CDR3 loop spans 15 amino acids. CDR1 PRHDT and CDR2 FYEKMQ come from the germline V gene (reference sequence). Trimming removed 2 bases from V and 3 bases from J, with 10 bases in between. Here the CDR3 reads CASSLRGGDTGELFF. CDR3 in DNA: TGTGCCAGCAGCTTACGGGGCGGGGACACCGGGGAGCTGTTTTTT. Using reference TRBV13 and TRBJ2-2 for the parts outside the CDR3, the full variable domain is AAGVIQSPRHLIKEKRETATLKCYPIPRHDTVYWYQQGPGQDPQFLISFYEKMQSDKGSIPDRFSAQQFSDYHSELNMSSLELGDSALYFCASSLRGGDTGELFFGEGSRLTVL.

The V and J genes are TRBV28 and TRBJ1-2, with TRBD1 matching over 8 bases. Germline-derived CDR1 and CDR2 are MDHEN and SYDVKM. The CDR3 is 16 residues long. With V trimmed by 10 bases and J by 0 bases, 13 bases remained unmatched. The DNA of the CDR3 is TGTGCCATCAGGTCCTTGACAGGGGTCCCTAACTATGGCTACACCTTC. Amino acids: CAIRSLTGVPNYGYTF.

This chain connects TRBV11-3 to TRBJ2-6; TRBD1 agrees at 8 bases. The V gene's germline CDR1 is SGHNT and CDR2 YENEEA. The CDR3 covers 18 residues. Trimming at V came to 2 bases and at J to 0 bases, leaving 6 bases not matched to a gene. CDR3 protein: CASSLKGQGSSGANVLTF. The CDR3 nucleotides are TGTGCCAGCAGCTTAAAAGGACAGGGAAGCTCTGGGGCCAACGTCCTGACTTTC.

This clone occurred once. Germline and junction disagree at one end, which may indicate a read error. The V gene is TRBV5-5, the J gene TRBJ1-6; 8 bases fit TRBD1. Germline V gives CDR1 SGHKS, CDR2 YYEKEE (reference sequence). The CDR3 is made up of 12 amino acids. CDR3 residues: CASSTRTGPLHF. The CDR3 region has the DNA TGTGCCAGCAGCACGAGGACAGGGCCCCTTCACTTT.

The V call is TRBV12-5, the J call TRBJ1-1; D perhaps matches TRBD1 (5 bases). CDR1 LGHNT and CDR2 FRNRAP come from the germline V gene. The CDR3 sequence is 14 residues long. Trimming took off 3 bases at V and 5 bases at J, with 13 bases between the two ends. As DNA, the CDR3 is TGTGCTAGTGGTTTCAGTCAGGGTGCAACTGAAGCTTTCTTT. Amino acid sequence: CASGFSQGATEAFF.

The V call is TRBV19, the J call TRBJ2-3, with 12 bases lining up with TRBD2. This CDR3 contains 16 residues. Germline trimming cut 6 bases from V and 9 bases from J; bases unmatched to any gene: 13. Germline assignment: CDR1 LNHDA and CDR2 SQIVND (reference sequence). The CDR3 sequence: CASRPASGGASNTQYF. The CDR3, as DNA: TGTGCCAGTAGGCCCGCTAGCGGGGGGGCGTCGAACACGCAGTATTTT.